This T cell receptor beta chain was retrieved from a study of T-cell memory formation after mild COVID-19. Broader study findings: Mostly located in CM and EM were contracting CD4+ clones, with contracting CD8+ clones located in EMRA.

With respect to this clonotype: What it binds is not known.

Trimming shortened V by 0 bases and J by 5 bases, and 17 bases separated the two germline ends. Germline values: CDR1 SGHRS, CDR2 YFSETQ. This CDR3 spans 16 amino acids. TCRdb reprocessed the 5' RACE reads with MiXCR, giving one entry per CDR3 protein. The sample records 290,000 or so distinct CDR3 sequences, around 19% being singletons. The chain joins TRBV5-1 to TRBJ1-1; D is possibly TRBD1 (6 bases). Sequencing input: PBMCs or a T cell subset sorted from them (not recorded which). This clonotype was sampled from a man in his late teens or twenties who had mild COVID-19 (a few samples of this study predate the infection). Cell type and time point are not known. This CDR3 is CASSLVYRVGETEAFF. CDR3 coding DNA: TGCGCCAGCAGCTTGGTCTACAGGGTGGGAGAGACTGAAGCTTTCTTT.